Presented here are 25 T cell receptor beta chains from one specimen sequenced in a study of blood T cell repertoires in COVID-19 (dated by TCRdb to between 2020 and 2021). The library relied on the immunoSEQ multiplex PCR assay. TCRdb provides this immuneACCESS table in a form limited to in-frame rearrangements. Some clones are lacking; in checked studies, under half of them reflect an unresolved V gene, and why the rest are absent is not known. The sample includes 59,000 or so clones, with around 86% observed a single time. Approximately 12% of the sample is in the top ten clones. Specimen: peripheral blood. The origin of the receptors is a human donor in a cohort sampled during active COVID-19.

The CDR3 DNA sequence: TGTGCCAGCAGTCCCCCCGAAGCGGGGGTCACCGGGGAGCTGTTTTTT. Translating it yields CASSPPEAGVTGELFF. The V gene is TRBV28, the J gene TRBJ2-2; 8 bases are a match to TRBD2. The germline CDR1 and CDR2 sequences are MDHEN and SYDVKM. V was clipped by 5 bases and J by 4 bases; unmatched bases: 9. The CDR3 runs to 16 residues.

The chain uses TRBV11-1 and TRBJ2-2; no clear D gene. The CDR3 consists of 14 residues. In germline, CDR1 is SGHAT, CDR2 FQDESV (reference sequence). Trimming took 1 base from V and 2 from J, leaving 5 bases between them. Here the CDR3 reads CASSLELNTGELFF. The CDR3 bases are TGTGCCAGCAGCTTAGAACTAAACACCGGGGAGCTGTTTTTT.

The V call is TRBV5-1, the J call TRBJ1-5; 7 bases are shared with TRBD1. From germline, CDR1 is SGHRS and CDR2 YFSETQ. V shed 2 bases and J 4 bases; nucleotides not matched to a gene: 3. The CDR3 is 14 residues long. The CDR3 DNA is TGCGCCAGCAGCTTCGGGACAGAAAATCAGCCCCAGCATTTT. Its translation: CASSFGTENQPQHF. Full variable domain (outside the CDR3, taken from reference TRBV5-1 and TRBJ1-5): KAGVTQTPRYLIKTRGQQVTLSCSPISGHRSVSWYQQTPGQGLQFLFEYFSETQRNKGNFPGRFSGRQFSNSRSEMNVSTLELGDSALYLCASSFGTENQPQHFGDGTRLSIL.

This clone was seen a few times. The chain is built from TRBV19 and TRBJ1-5, with a weak D call TRBD1 (6 bases). Germline V gene lookup returns CDR1 LNHDA and CDR2 SQIVND (reference sequence). Trimming removed 4 bases at V and 5 bases at J, with 18 bases between. The CDR3 spans 16 residues. The CDR3 nucleotides are TGTGCCAGTAGTAGTAGAAACTGGGGGCCTGATCAGCCCCAGCATTTT. Translating it yields CASSSRNWGPDQPQHF.

This sequence joins TRBV7-9 and TRBJ2-2; D is perhaps TRBD1 (6 bases). The CDR3 sequence is 18 residues long. The germline V gene encodes CDR1 SEHNR and CDR2 FQNEAQ (reference sequence). V was trimmed by 0 bases and J by 0 bases, leaving 14 bases between them. The CDR3 DNA is TGTGCCAGCAGCTTAGCGGGTCAAAGGGGGACGAACACCGGGGAGCTGTTTTTT. The encoded protein is CASSLAGQRGTNTGELFF.

This chain uses TRBV10-3 with TRBJ2-2, with TRBD2 identical over 10 bases. After removal of 4 bases from V and 0 bases from J, the junction contained 8 bases not matched to a gene. Germline CDR1 reads ENHRY; CDR2 reads SYGVKD. This CDR3 is 18 amino acids long. For the CDR3, the DNA is TGTGCCATCAGTGTAGAGCGGGGGGGACCCCCGAACACCGGGGAGCTGTTTTTT. Its translation: CAISVERGGPPNTGELFF.

This chain uses TRBV5-1 with TRBJ2-7, with D maybe TRBD2 (5 bases). Germline V lookup: CDR1 SGHRS, CDR2 YFSETQ. This CDR3 has 16 residues. Trimming left V 0 bases short and J 3 bases short, with 16 bases between. This CDR3 is CASSLVGVRVGYEQYF. In nucleotides, the CDR3 is TGCGCCAGCAGCTTGGTCGGGGTTCGGGTGGGCTACGAGCAGTACTTC. Filled out from reference TRBV5-1 and TRBJ2-7, the complete variable domain reads KAGVTQTPRYLIKTRGQQVTLSCSPISGHRSVSWYQQTPGQGLQFLFEYFSETQRNKGNFPGRFSGRQFSNSRSEMNVSTLELGDSALYLCASSLVGVRVGYEQYFGPGTRLTVT.

The chain uses TRBV19 and TRBJ1-4, with 12 bases that match TRBD1. Germline V lookup: CDR1 LNHDA, CDR2 SQIVND (reference sequence). V trimming: 7 bases; J trimming: 8 bases; junction bases outside the gene matches: 8. The CDR3 totals 15 residues. CDR3 in DNA: TGTGCCAGTAAGTGGGACAGGGGGCGCGACGAAAAACTGTTTTTT. This encodes CASKWDRGRDEKLFF.

In its sample, this clone was seen once. The V and J genes are TRBV30 and TRBJ1-5, with a tentative D call TRBD1 (6 bases). The CDR3 totals 16 residues. Per germline, CDR1 GTSNPN and CDR2 SVGIG (reference sequence). The V gene lost 1 base and the J gene lost 5 bases, with 18 bases spanning the gap. The CDR3 reads CAWSEKLGAGDQPQHF. In nucleotides, the CDR3 is TGTGCCTGGAGTGAAAAGCTGGGGGCGGGAGATCAGCCCCAGCATTTT. Using reference TRBV30 and TRBJ1-5 for the parts outside the CDR3, the full variable domain is SQTIHQWPATLVQPVGSPLSLECTVEGTSNPNLYWYRQAAGRGLQLLFYSVGIGQISSEVPQNLSASRPQDRQFILSSKKLLLSDSGFYLCAWSEKLGAGDQPQHFGDGTRLSIL.

The gene calls are TRBV30 and TRBJ1-2; TRBD1 agrees at 7 bases. Trimming cost V 0 bases and J 6 bases; bases outside gene matches: 4. This CDR3 spans 13 amino acids. The germline CDR1 and CDR2 sequences are GTSNPN and SVGIG (reference sequence). CDR3 DNA: TGTGCCTGGAGTGTTGGGGACAGTCATGGCTACACCTTC. Its translation is CAWSVGDSHGYTF.

J is TRBJ2-7 and V is TRBV7-9; no reliable D call. V dropped 5 bases and J dropped 4 bases, with 12 bases sitting between them. The CDR3 loop spans 13 amino acids. The germline CDR1 and CDR2 sequences are SEHNR and FQNEAQ (reference sequence). CDR3 DNA: TGTGCCAGCAGCCCAGGTGGCCCGTACGAGCAGTACGTC. Translation gives CASSPGGPYEQYV.

This chain connects TRBV3-1 (or the pseudogene TRBV3-2) to TRBJ2-2, with D tentatively TRBD2 (6 bases). Trimming pared 3 bases from V and 2 bases from J, leaving 10 bases between. The CDR3 totals 15 residues. Germline lookup yields CDR1 LGHDT and CDR2 YNNKEL (reference sequence). The chain's CDR3 is CASSQKAGNTGELFF. CDR3 DNA: TGTGCCAGCAGCCAGAAAGCGGGCAACACCGGGGAGCTGTTTTTT.

V gene TRBV30 combines with J gene TRBJ2-3, with 11 bases identical to TRBD2. The CDR3 is 16 amino acids. After removal of 4 bases from V and 1 base from J, the junction contained 7 bases not matched to a gene. The V gene's germline CDR1 is GTSNPN and CDR2 SVGIG (reference sequence). CDR3 region: CAWNYPGLAGTDTQYF. The CDR3 DNA sequence: TGTGCCTGGAATTATCCGGGACTAGCGGGCACAGATACGCAGTATTTT.

In its sample, this clone was seen once. The chain recombines TRBV28 with TRBJ2-5; perhaps TRBD1 as D (6 bases). Trimming took off 5 bases at V and 4 bases at J, with 20 bases between the two ends. The CDR3 has 16 amino acids. Germline-derived CDR1 and CDR2 are MDHEN and SYDVKM. CDR3 DNA sequence: TGTGCCAGCAGTCCCCAAGGGACAACCTCCGGAGAGACCCAGTACTTC. Its translation is CASSPQGTTSGETQYF.

J is TRBJ1-2 and V is TRBV27; D is possibly TRBD1 (6 bases). With 10 bases removed from V and 4 bases from J, the gap between germline ends came to 13 bases. This CDR3 is 12 amino acids long. Per germline, CDR1 MNHEY and CDR2 SMNVEV (reference sequence). DNA for the CDR3: TGTGCCATCCGAACACAGGGCTATGGCTACACCTTC. Its protein product is CAIRTQGYGYTF.

The chain uses TRBV3-1 (or the pseudogene TRBV3-2) and TRBJ1-3; D perhaps matches TRBD1 (5 bases). The ends were cut back, 4 bases at V and 1 base at J, with 11 bases in the middle. The CDR3 spans 15 residues. CDR1 is LGHDT and CDR2 is YNNKEL in the germline V gene (reference sequence). The CDR3 DNA follows: TGTGCCAGCAGCCGACGAACAGGTTCTGGAAACACCATATATTTT. Protein: CASSRRTGSGNTIYF.

The V call is TRBV3-1 (or the pseudogene TRBV3-2), the J call TRBJ2-1; 8 bases align to TRBD2. CDR3 length: 14 amino acids. The V and J ends lost 3 bases and 8 bases, in that order; junction bases with no gene match: 6. CDR1 LGHDT and CDR2 YNNKEL come from the germline V gene (reference sequence). Written as DNA, the CDR3 is TGTGCCAGCAGCCAGCGGGGGGCCGGTGATGAGCAGTTCTTC. It yields the protein CASSQRGAGDEQFF.

This chain connects TRBV18 to TRBJ1-2; 7 bases map to TRBD1. This CDR3 has 15 residues. The ends lost 4 bases at V and 1 base at J; junction bases unmatched: 6. The germline V gene encodes CDR1 KGHSH and CDR2 LQKENI. The CDR3 coding sequence is TGTGCCAGCTCACAAGGGACAGACTTTAACTATGGCTACACCTTC. Amino acid sequence: CASSQGTDFNYGYTF.

V is TRBV28 and J is TRBJ2-5; the match to TRBD2 covers 7 bases. Germline CDR1 and CDR2: MDHEN and SYDVKM. V lost 6 bases and J lost 5; bases outside the gene matches: 15. The CDR3 is 16 residues long. As DNA, the CDR3 is TGTGCCAGCAGAGGGGAGGGACGTCCAACGGGGGAGACCCAGTACTTC. Encoded protein: CASRGEGRPTGETQYF.

This clone was detected only once. V and J are TRBV6-5 and TRBJ1-3, with D hard to call. Trimming shortened V by 6 bases and J by 7 bases, and 7 bases separated the two germline ends. CDR1 and CDR2 (germline): MNHEY, SVGAGI. This CDR3 spans 11 amino acids. Written as DNA, the CDR3 is TGTGCCAGCAGAGCCGGGAACACCATATATTTT. This codes for CASRAGNTIYF.

This clone was observed a handful of times. The sample carries other DNA sequences with the same CDR3. This chain connects TRBV4-2 to TRBJ2-1, with D unclear. Germline CDR1 reads LGHNA; CDR2 reads YNFKEQ. V shed 1 base and J shed 3 bases, with 13 bases lying between them. The CDR3 is 16 residues long. In DNA form, the CDR3 reads TGTGCCAGCAGCCAAGTCGGTGGCGGAAGCTACAATGAGCAGTTCTTC. Protein product: CASSQVGGGSYNEQFF.

V and J are TRBV7-8 and TRBJ2-5, with 7 bases identical to TRBD2. The junction had 17 bases not matched to a gene; V was cut back by 5 bases and J by 5 bases. Germline values: CDR1 SGHVS, CDR2 FQNEAQ. This CDR3 region has 17 residues. The CDR3 spells CASSGGVGSASQETQYF. As DNA, the CDR3 is TGTGCCAGCAGCGGGGGGGTCGGGTCGGCTAGTCAGGAGACCCAGTACTTC.

The chain recombines TRBV5-1 with TRBJ2-5, with 7 bases matching TRBD1. The CDR3 sequence is 14 residues long. Germline V gives CDR1 SGHRS, CDR2 YFSETQ. Unmatched junction bases numbered 9, after V lost 5 bases and J lost 5 bases. The CDR3 is CASRLTGPGETQYF. CDR3 DNA sequence: TGCGCCAGCAGGTTGACAGGGCCCGGGGAGACCCAGTACTTC.

A single count supports this clone. The V and J genes are TRBV5-1 and TRBJ1-3; 9 bases are a match to TRBD1. Germline V gene lookup returns CDR1 SGHRS and CDR2 YFSETQ. With 5 bases clipped from V and 2 bases from J, the junction kept 8 bases outside the gene matches. CDR3 length equals 16 residues. The DNA for the CDR3 is TGCGCCAGCAGACCCGGGACAGGGCCAGCTGGAAACACCATATATTTT. The encoded protein is CASRPGTGPAGNTIYF.

This clone has only a few counts. This chain joins TRBV9 and TRBJ2-4; 8 bases are shared with TRBD2. V was pared by 4 bases and J by 7 bases, with 13 bases of the junction left unmatched. The germline V gene encodes CDR1 SGDLS and CDR2 YYNGEE. This CDR3 is 16 amino acids long. The chain's CDR3 is CASSPGESLAGNIQYF. Here the CDR3 DNA reads TGTGCCAGCAGCCCAGGCGAGTCCTTAGCGGGGAACATTCAGTACTTC. Full variable domain (missing parts from reference TRBV9 and TRBJ2-4): DSGVTQTPKHLITATGQRVTLRCSPRSGDLSVYWYQQSLDQGLQFLIQYYNGEERAKGNILERFSAQQFPDLHSELNLSSLELGDSALYFCASSPGESLAGNIQYFGAGTRLSVL.